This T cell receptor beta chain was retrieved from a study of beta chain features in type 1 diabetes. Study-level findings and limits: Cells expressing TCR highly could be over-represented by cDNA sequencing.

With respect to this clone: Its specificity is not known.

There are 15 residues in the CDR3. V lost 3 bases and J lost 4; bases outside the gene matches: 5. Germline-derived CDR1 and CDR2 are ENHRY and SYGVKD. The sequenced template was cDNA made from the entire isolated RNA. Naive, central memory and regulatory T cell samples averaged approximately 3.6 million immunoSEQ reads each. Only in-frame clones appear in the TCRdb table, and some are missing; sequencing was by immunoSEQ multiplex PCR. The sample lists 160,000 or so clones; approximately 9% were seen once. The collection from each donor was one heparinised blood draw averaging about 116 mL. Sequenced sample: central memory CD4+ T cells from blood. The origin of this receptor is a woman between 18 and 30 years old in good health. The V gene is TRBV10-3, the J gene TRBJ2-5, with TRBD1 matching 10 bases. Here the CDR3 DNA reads TGTGCCATCAGTGATCCGACAGGGGGCGGAGAGACCCAGTACTTC. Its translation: CAISDPTGGGETQYF.